Below are 19 T cell receptor beta chains sequenced from a single sample in a study of blood T cell repertoires in COVID-19. Clones were sequenced by immunoSEQ multiplex PCR, and TCRdb holds only the in-frame ones, with some missing. The repertoire holds some 300,000 clones, with about 85% as singletons. The specimen sequenced was peripheral blood. Receptors originate from a woman between 50 and 59 years old with active or convalescent COVID-19.

The chain uses TRBV2 and TRBJ1-4; 9 positions match TRBD1. The CDR3 length is 14 residues. V shed 6 bases and J 3 bases; nucleotides not matched to a gene: 2. The V gene's germline CDR1 is SNHLY and CDR2 FYNNEI. The CDR3 spells CASRDRGANEKLFF. The CDR3 bases are TGTGCCAGCAGAGACAGGGGGGCTAATGAAAAACTGTTTTTT.

The chain has TRBV29-1 and TRBJ1-3; tentative D call: TRBD1 (5 bases). Trimming pared 4 bases from V and 4 bases from J, leaving 11 bases between. Germline CDR1 and CDR2: SQVTM and ANQGSEA. This CDR3 spans 13 amino acids. The CDR3 DNA is TGCAGCGTTGGACAGAGTGGGGGAAACACCATATATTTT. Amino acids: CSVGQSGGNTIYF.

This chain joins TRBV7-6 and TRBJ2-1; 9 bases are a match to TRBD2. The CDR3 is made up of 15 amino acids. V trimming: 5 bases; J trimming: 7 bases; junction bases outside the gene matches: 9. The germline V gene has CDR1 SGHVS and CDR2 FNYEAQ. The CDR3 here is CASSGISGSGNEQFF. The CDR3 DNA reads as TGTGCCAGCAGCGGGATTAGCGGGAGCGGGAATGAGCAGTTCTTC.

V and J are TRBV6-2 or TRBV6-3 and TRBJ1-3; tentative D call: TRBD1 (5 bases). CDR1 and CDR2 from the germline V gene are MNHEY and SVGEGT. V was pared by 6 bases and J by 4 bases, with 28 bases between. The CDR3 length is 19 residues. The CDR3 DNA follows: TGTGCCAGCAGCCCCGTAATATCCAGTTCCGGGGGAGTCGGAAACACCATATATTTT. Amino acids: CASSPVISSSGGVGNTIYF.

The rearrangement joins TRBV4-1 to TRBJ2-1, with TRBD2 matching over 14 bases. From germline, CDR1 is MGHRA and CDR2 YSYEKL. The CDR3 has 20 amino acids. V shed 6 bases, J shed 0 bases, and the junction held 13 bases outside the gene matches. CDR3 amino acids: CASRTIPGLAGAISYNEQFF. The CDR3 DNA sequence: TGCGCCAGCAGAACAATCCCGGGACTAGCGGGAGCGATCTCCTACAATGAGCAGTTCTTC.

This chain connects TRBV28 to TRBJ1-2; D possibly corresponds to TRBD1 (6 bases). CDR1 and CDR2 from the germline V gene are MDHEN and SYDVKM. V lost 5 bases to trimming and J lost 6 bases, with 13 bases between them. The CDR3 is 13 amino acids. CDR3 amino acids: CASSRGGVDGYTF. The CDR3 DNA follows: TGTGCCAGCAGTCGGGGGGGCGTCGATGGCTACACCTTC.

The chain carries TRBV15 and TRBJ2-6; D remains ambiguous. The germline gives CDR1 LNHNV, CDR2 YYDKDF (reference sequence). V lost 1 base to trimming and J lost 0 bases, with 7 bases between them. There are 16 residues in the CDR3. CDR3 amino acids: CATSRARYSGANVLTF. The CDR3 region has the DNA TGTGCCACCAGCAGAGCCAGGTACTCTGGGGCCAACGTCCTGACTTTC.

The chain is built from TRBV29-1 and TRBJ2-1, with 13 nucleotides matching TRBD2. V shed 3 bases, J shed 2 bases, and the junction held 10 bases outside the gene matches. The CDR3 loop spans 18 amino acids. Germline assignment: CDR1 SQVTM and CDR2 ANQGSEA. In nucleotides, the CDR3 is TGCAGCGTTGAGGGACTAGCGGGGTCTTTGTCAGCCTACAATGAGCAGTTCTTC. Amino acids: CSVEGLAGSLSAYNEQFF.

V is TRBV5-1 and J is TRBJ2-2, with a tentative D call TRBD2 (5 bases). With 7 bases removed from V and 0 bases from J, the gap between germline ends came to 10 bases. The V gene's germline CDR1 is SGHRS and CDR2 YFSETQ. CDR3 length: 14 residues. The CDR3 protein is CASSEAPNTGELFF. CDR3 DNA sequence: TGCGCCAGCTCGGAGGCTCCGAACACCGGGGAGCTGTTTTTT.

The genes are TRBV18 and TRBJ2-7, with 7 bases that match TRBD1. The CDR3 spans 13 residues. Germline lookup yields CDR1 KGHSH and CDR2 LQKENI. V lost 2 bases, J lost 5 bases, and 3 bases stayed unmatched. The CDR3 sequence is CASSPGQANEQYF. CDR3 DNA sequence: TGTGCCAGCTCACCAGGACAGGCGAACGAGCAGTACTTC.

The chain recombines TRBV30 with TRBJ2-3, with 11 bases that match TRBD2. The CDR3 is made up of 15 amino acids. The V segment lost 4 bases and the J segment 4 bases; nucleotides outside the gene matches: 7. Per the germline V gene, CDR1 is GTSNPN and CDR2 is SVGIG (reference sequence). The CDR3 protein is CAWNLAGGGPDTQYF. CDR3 nucleotide sequence: TGTGCCTGGAATTTAGCGGGAGGGGGCCCAGATACGCAGTATTTT. The full variable domain, its missing parts supplied by reference TRBV30 and TRBJ2-3, is SQTIHQWPATLVQPVGSPLSLECTVEGTSNPNLYWYRQAAGRGLQLLFYSVGIGQISSEVPQNLSASRPQDRQFILSSKKLLLSDSGFYLCAWNLAGGGPDTQYFGPGTRLTVL.

This clone was counted once. This chain links TRBV11-2 with TRBJ2-5, with TRBD2 matching over 7 bases. CDR1 SGHAT and CDR2 FQNNGV come from the germline V gene. The CDR3 sequence is 16 residues long. V shed 5 bases, J shed 0 bases, and the junction held 9 bases outside the gene matches. The CDR3 reads CASSARLAPYQETQYF. CDR3 bases: TGTGCCAGCAGCGCGCGACTAGCCCCGTACCAAGAGACCCAGTACTTC.

The chain links TRBV21-1 to TRBJ2-4; TRBD2 reflects the table's D call only, with no check against the DNA. TRBV21-1 is listed as a pseudogene. The CDR3 contains 19 residues. The CDR3 nucleotides read TGTGCCAGCAGCAAAGTGCGGACTAGCGGGAGAAGGACCAAAAACATTCAGTACTTC. It yields the protein CASSKVRTSGRRTKNIQYF.

The J gene is TRBJ2-7, the V gene TRBV5-8, with TRBD2 identical over 9 bases. The CDR3 runs 17 residues. In germline, CDR1 is SGHTS, CDR2 YDEGEE. The ends lost 4 bases at V and 1 base at J; junction bases unmatched: 12. The CDR3 coding sequence is TGTGCCAGCAGCCACCCGGGTCGACTAGCGGTTTCCTACGAGCAGTACTTC. Its protein product is CASSHPGRLAVSYEQYF.

The CDR3 reads CASSLDQGGTEAFF. In nucleotides, the CDR3 is TGCGCCAGCAGCTTGGATCAGGGAGGCACTGAAGCTTTCTTT. The chain couples TRBV5-1 to TRBJ1-1; D possibly corresponds to TRBD1 (5 bases). This CDR3 has 14 residues. V shed 0 bases and J shed 4 bases, with 10 bases lying between them. In germline, CDR1 is SGHRS, CDR2 YFSETQ.

This sequence joins TRBV6-4 and TRBJ2-3; 8 bases are shared with TRBD2. V was clipped by 9 bases and J by 5 bases; unmatched bases: 10. CDR1 MRHNA and CDR2 SNTAGT come from the germline V gene. The CDR3 is made up of 14 amino acids. The CDR3 protein is CARLTREDEDTQYF. CDR3 nucleotides: TGTGCCAGGCTCACGCGGGAGGATGAAGATACGCAGTATTTT.

The chain recombines TRBV4-1 with TRBJ1-5; a weak D match, TRBD1 (6 bases). CDR1 is MGHRA and CDR2 is YSYEKL in the germline V gene. The CDR3 is 14 amino acids. Trimming removed 5 bases at V and 4 bases at J, with 12 bases between. In DNA form, the CDR3 reads TGCGCCAGCAGCGGGGGGGCAGAAAATCAGCCCCAGCATTTT. It codes for CASSGGAENQPQHF.

The genes are TRBV21-1 and TRBJ1-4. TRBV21-1 is listed as a pseudogene. The CDR3 runs to 14 residues. In DNA, the CDR3 is TGTGCCAGCAGCTGCGGTTCGGGGGGGGAAAAACTGTTTTTT. It encodes CASSCGSGGEKLFF.

V usage is TRBV5-4 and J usage is TRBJ2-1, with 16 nucleotides matching TRBD2. This CDR3 contains 16 residues. Trimming took 2 bases from V and 14 from J; bases not matched to a gene: 10. The germline CDR1 and CDR2 sequences are SGHNT and YYREEE (reference sequence). CDR3 sequence: CASSFSGTSGRGGEFF. DNA for the CDR3: TGTGCCAGCAGCTTTTCCGGGACTAGCGGGAGGGGGGGCGAGTTCTTC. The whole variable domain, filled in from reference TRBV5-4 and TRBJ2-1, reads ETGVTQSPTHLIKTRGQQVTLRCSSQSGHNTVSWYQQALGQGPQFIFQYYREEENGRGNFPPRFSGLQFPNYSSELNVNALELDDSALYLCASSFSGTSGRGGEFFGPGTRLTVL.